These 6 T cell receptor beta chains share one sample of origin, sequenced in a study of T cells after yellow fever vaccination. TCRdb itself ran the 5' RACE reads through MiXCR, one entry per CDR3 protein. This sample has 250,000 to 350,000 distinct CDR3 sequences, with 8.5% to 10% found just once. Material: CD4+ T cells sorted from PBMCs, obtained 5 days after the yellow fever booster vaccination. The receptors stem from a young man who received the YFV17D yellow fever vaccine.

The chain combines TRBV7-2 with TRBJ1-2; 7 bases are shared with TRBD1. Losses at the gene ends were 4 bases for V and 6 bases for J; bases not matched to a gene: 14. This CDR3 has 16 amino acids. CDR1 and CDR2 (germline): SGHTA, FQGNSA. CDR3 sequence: CASSSRLGGAVNGYTF. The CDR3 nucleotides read TGTGCCAGCAGCTCTCGGTTAGGGGGCGCCGTAAATGGCTACACCTTC.

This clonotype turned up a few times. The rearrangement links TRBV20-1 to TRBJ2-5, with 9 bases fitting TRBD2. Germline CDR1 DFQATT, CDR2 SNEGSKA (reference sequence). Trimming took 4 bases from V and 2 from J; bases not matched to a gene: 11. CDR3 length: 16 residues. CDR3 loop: CSANDGMRGGQETQYF. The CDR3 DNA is TGCAGTGCTAACGACGGGATGCGGGGGGGGCAAGAGACCCAGTACTTC.

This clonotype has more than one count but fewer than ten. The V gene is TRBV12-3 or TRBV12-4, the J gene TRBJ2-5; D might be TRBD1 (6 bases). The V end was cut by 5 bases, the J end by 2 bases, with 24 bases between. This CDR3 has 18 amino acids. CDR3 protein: CASSVAGVGRQSQETQYF. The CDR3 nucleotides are TGTGCCAGCAGTGTGGCAGGGGTCGGTCGCCAATCGCAAGAGACCCAGTACTTC.

The DNA of the CDR3 is TGTGCCAGCAGCTTGGGACCTAGCACTGTCTCTGGGGCCAACGTCCTGACTTTC. Amino acids: CASSLGPSTVSGANVLTF. The chain uses TRBV9 and TRBJ2-6; perhaps D is TRBD1 or TRBD2 (5 bases each). Germline loops: CDR1 SGDLS, CDR2 YYNGEE. CDR3 length: 18 amino acids. The V end lost 4 bases, the J end lost 0 bases, and 17 bases lay between the germline ends.

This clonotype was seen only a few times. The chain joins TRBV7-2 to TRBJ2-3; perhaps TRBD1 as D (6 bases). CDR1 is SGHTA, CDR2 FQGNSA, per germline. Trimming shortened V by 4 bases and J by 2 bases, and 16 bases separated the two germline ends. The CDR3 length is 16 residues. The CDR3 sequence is CASSSMGHGTTDTQYF. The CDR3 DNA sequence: TGTGCCAGCAGCTCGATGGGACATGGAACCACAGATACGCAGTATTTT.

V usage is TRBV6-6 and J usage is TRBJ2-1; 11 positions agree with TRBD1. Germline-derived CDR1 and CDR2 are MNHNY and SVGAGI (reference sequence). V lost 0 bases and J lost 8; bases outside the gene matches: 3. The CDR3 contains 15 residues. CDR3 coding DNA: TGTGCCAGCAGTTACTCTGGACAGGGGGCTTATGAGCAGTTCTTC. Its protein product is CASSYSGQGAYEQFF.